The present T cell receptor (beta chain) was sequenced within a study of a mutant IDH1 vaccine in newly diagnosed glioma. Study-wide background: Patients got their first vaccination 4-6 weeks after radiotherapy alone, or with temozolomide cycles. Treated patients comprised about 60% males and around 40% females, mean age about 40 years. Study-level findings and limits: There seemed to be no relation between pseudoprogression and changes in top peripheral T cell clonotypes.

This CDR3 is 14 amino acids long. Germline loops: CDR1 GTSNPN, CDR2 SVGIG (reference sequence). The germline V and J ends were trimmed by 4 bases and 0 bases, with 11 bases remaining between them. Using immunoSEQ multiplex PCR, the repertoire was profiled, and TCRdb retains in-frame clones only, with some absent. The sample carries over 30,000 clones, just under 85% recorded once. As for this clone: Its target is not known.

Time point meaning: week 5, during vaccination. The investigators gave 300 ug of mutant IDH1 20-mer peptide in each vaccine dose, together with topical imiquimod. This clonotype was obtained from a man aged 25-45 years with glioma. The chain carries TRBV30 and TRBJ2-3; D is ambiguous. Sequencing was performed on PBMCs, taken from a glioma patient whose treatment included an IDH1 peptide vaccine. Here the CDR3 reads CAWNQVGSTDTQYF. CDR3 nucleotides: TGTGCCTGGAACCAGGTCGGGAGCACAGATACGCAGTATTTT.